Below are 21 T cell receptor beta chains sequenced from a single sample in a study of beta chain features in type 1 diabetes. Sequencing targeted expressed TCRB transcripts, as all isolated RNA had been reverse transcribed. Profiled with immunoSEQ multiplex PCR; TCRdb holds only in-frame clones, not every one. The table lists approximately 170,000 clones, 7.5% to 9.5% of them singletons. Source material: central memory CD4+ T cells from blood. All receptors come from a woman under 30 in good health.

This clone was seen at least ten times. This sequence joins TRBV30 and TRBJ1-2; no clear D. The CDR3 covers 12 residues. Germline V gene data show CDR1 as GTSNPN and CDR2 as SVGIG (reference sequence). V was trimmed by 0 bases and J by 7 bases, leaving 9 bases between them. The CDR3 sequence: CAWSVQSGGYTF. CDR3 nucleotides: TGTGCCTGGAGTGTACAGAGTGGTGGCTACACCTTC.

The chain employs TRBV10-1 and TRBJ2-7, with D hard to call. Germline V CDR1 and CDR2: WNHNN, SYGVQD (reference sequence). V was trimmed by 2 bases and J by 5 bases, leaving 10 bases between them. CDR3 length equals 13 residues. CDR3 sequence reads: CASSEGSNDEQYF. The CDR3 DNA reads TGCGCCAGCAGTGAGGGCAGTAACGACGAGCAGTACTTC.

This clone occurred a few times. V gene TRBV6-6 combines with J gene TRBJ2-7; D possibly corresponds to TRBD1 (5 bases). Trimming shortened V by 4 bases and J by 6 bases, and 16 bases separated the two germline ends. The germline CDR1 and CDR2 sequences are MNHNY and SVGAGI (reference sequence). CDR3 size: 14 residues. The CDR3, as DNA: TGTGCCAGCAGTTCTTTGACCAGGGCGTCCGAGCAGTACTTC. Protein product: CASSSLTRASEQYF.

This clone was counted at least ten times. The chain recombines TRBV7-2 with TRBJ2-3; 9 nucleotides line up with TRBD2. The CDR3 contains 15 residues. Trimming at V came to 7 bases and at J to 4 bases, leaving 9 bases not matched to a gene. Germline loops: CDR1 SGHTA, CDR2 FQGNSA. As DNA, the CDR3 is TGTGCCAGCACCCTACGCGGGGGGGCGCCAGATACGCAGTATTTT. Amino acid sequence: CASTLRGGAPDTQYF.

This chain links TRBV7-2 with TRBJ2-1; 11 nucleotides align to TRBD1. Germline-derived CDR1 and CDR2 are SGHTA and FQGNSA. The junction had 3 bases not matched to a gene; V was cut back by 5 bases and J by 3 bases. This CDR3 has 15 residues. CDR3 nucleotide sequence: TGTGCCAGCAGCGTGGGACAGGGGGGCTACAATGAGCAGTTCTTC. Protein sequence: CASSVGQGGYNEQFF.

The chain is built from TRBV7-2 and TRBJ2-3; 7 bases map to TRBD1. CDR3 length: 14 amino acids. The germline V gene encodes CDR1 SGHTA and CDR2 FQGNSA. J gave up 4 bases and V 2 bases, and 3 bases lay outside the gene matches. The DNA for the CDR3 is TGTGCCAGCAGCTTACAGGGGGTGGCAGATACGCAGTATTTT. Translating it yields CASSLQGVADTQYF. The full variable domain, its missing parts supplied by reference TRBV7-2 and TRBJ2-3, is GAGVSQSPSNKVTEKGKDVELRCDPISGHTALYWYRQSLGQGLEFLIYFQGNSAPDKSGLPSDRFSAERTGGSVSTLTIQRTQQEDSAVYLCASSLQGVADTQYFGPGTRLTVL.

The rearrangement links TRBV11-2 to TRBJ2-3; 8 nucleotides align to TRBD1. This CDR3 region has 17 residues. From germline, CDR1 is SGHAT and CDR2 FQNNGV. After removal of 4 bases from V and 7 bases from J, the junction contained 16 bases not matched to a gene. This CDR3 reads CASSSYGTGSYLYTQYF. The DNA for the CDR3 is TGTGCCAGCAGCTCGTATGGGACAGGTTCTTACCTGTATACGCAGTATTTT.

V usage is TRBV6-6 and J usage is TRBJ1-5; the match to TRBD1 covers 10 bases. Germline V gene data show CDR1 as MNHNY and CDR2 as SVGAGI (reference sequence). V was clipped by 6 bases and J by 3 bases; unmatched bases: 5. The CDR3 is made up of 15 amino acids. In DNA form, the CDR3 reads TGTGCCAGCAGGGCGGGACAGGGGAACAATCAGCCCCAGCATTTT. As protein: CASRAGQGNNQPQHF.

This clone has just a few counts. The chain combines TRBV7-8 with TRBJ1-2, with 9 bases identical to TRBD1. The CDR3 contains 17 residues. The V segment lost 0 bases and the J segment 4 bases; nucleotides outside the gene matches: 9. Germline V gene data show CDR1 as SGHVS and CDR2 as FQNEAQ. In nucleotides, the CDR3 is TGTGCCAGCAGCTTAGCGCTAATGGGACAGGGATTCTATGGCTACACCTTC. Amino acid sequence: CASSLALMGQGFYGYTF.

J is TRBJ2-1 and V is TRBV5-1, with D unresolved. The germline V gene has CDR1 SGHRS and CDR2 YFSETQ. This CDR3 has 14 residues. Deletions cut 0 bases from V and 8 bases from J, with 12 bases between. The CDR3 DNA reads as TGCGCCAGCAGCTTGGGAAAAGAGATCCATGAGCAGTTCTTC. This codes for CASSLGKEIHEQFF. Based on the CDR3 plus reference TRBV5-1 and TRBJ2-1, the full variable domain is KAGVTQTPRYLIKTRGQQVTLSCSPISGHRSVSWYQQTPGQGLQFLFEYFSETQRNKGNFPGRFSGRQFSNSRSEMNVSTLELGDSALYLCASSLGKEIHEQFFGPGTRLTVL.

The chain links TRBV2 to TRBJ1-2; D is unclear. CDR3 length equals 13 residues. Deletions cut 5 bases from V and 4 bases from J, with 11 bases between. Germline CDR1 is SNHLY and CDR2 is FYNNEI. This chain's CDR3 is CASSMRAFYGYTF. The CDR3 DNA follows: TGTGCCAGCAGTATGAGGGCTTTCTATGGCTACACCTTC.

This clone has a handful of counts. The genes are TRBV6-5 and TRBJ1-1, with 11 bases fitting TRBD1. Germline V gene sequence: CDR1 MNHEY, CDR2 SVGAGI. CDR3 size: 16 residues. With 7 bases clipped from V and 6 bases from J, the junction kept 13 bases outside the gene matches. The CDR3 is CASTSSTGTGGSEAFF. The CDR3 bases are TGTGCCAGCACTTCCTCAACCGGGACAGGGGGTTCTGAAGCTTTCTTT.

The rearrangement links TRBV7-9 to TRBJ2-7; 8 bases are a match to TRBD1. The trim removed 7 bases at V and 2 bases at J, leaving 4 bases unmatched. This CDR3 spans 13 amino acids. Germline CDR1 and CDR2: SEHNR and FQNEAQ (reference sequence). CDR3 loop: CASTRTGTYEQYF. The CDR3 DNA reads TGTGCCAGCACCAGGACAGGGACCTACGAGCAGTACTTC.

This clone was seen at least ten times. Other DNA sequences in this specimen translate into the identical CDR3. The CDR3 here is CASSLGGGVGYTF. As DNA, the CDR3 is TGTGCCAGCAGCCTTGGGGGGGGCGTAGGCTACACCTTC. The rearrangement uses TRBV7-2 and TRBJ1-2; TRBD1 might be the D (6 bases). The germline V gene has CDR1 SGHTA and CDR2 FQGNSA. The germline V and J ends were trimmed by 5 bases and 8 bases, with 15 bases remaining between them. This CDR3 spans 13 amino acids.

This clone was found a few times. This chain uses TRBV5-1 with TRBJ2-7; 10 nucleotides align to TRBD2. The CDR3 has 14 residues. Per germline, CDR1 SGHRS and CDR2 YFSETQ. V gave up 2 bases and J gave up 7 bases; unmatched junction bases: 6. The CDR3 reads CASSFLAGDEEQYF. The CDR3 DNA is TGCGCCAGCAGCTTTCTAGCGGGGGACGAGGAGCAGTACTTC. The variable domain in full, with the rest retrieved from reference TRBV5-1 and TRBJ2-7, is KAGVTQTPRYLIKTRGQQVTLSCSPISGHRSVSWYQQTPGQGLQFLFEYFSETQRNKGNFPGRFSGRQFSNSRSEMNVSTLELGDSALYLCASSFLAGDEEQYFGPGTRLTVT.

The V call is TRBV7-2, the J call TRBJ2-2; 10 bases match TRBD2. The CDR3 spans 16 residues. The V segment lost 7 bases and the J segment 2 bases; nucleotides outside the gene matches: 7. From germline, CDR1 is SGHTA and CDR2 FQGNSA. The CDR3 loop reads CASIKSGGANTGELFF. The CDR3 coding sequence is TGTGCCAGCATCAAAAGCGGGGGGGCTAACACCGGGGAGCTGTTTTTT.

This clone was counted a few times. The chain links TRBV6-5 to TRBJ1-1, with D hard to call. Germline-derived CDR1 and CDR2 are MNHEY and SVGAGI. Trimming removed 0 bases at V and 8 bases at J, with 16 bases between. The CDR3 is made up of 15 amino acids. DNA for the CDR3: TGTGCCAGCAGTTACTCGACCCTTGACAAGTCCGAAGCTTTCTTT. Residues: CASSYSTLDKSEAFF.

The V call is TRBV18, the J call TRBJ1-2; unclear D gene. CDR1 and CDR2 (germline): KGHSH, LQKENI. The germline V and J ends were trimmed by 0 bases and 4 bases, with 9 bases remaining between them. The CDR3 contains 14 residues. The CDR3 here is CASSPPVLVYGYTF. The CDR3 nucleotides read TGTGCCAGCTCACCACCAGTGCTAGTCTATGGCTACACCTTC.

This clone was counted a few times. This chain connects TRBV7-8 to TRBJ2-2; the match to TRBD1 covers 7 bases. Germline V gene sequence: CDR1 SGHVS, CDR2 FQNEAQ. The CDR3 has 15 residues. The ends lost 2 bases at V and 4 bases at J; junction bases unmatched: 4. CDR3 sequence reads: CASSLRDSFTGELFF. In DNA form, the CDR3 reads TGTGCCAGCAGCTTACGGGACAGTTTCACCGGGGAGCTGTTTTTT.

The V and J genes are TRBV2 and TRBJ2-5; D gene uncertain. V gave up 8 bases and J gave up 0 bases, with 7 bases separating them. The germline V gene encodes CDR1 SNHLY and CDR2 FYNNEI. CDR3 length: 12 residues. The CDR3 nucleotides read TGTGCCAGCTCGGCGGACCAAGAGACCCAGTACTTC. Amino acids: CASSADQETQYF. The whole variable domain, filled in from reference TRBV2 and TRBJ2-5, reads EPEVTQTPSHQVTQMGQEVILRCVPISNHLYFYWYRQILGQKVEFLVSFYNNEISEKSEIFDDQFSVERPDGSNFTLKIRSTKLEDSAMYFCASSADQETQYFGPGTRLLVL.

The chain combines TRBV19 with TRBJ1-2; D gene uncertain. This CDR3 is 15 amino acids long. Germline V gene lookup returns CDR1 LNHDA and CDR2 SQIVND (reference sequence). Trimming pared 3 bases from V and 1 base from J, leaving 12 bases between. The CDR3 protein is CASSMLDGINYGYTF. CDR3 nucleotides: TGTGCCAGTAGTATGCTCGACGGGATTAACTATGGCTACACCTTC.